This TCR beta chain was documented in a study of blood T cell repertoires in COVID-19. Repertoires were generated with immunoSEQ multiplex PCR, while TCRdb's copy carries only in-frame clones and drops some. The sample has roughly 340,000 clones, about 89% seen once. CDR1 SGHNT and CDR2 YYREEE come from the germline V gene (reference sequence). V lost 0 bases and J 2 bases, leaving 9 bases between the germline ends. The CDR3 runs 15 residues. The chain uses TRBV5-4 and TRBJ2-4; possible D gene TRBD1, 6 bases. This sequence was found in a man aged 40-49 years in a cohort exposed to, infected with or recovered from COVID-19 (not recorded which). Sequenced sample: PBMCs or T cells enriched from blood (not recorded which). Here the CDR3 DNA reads TGTGCCAGCAGCTTGGGGACAGAGACCAAAAACATTCAGTACTTC. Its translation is CASSLGTETKNIQYF.